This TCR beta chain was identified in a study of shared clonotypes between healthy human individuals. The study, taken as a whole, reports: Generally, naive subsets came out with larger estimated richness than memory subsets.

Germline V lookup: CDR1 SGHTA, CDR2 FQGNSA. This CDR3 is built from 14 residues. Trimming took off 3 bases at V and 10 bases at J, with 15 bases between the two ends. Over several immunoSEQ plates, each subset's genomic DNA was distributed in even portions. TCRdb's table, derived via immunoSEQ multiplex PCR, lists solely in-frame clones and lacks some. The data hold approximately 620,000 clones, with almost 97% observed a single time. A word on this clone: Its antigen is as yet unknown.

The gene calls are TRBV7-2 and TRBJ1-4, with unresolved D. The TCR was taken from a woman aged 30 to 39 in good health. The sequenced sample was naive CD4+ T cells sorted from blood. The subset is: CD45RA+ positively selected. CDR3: CASSFDGAVGKLFF. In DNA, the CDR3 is TGTGCCAGCAGCTTCGACGGAGCCGTAGGAAAACTGTTTTTT.